Following are 22 T cell receptor beta chains from one sample sequenced in a study of OX40 agonist ivuxolimab in advanced cancers. Sequencing was performed with immunoSEQ multiplex PCR; in TCRdb, only in-frame clones are kept and a portion is missing. The data contain 90,000 to 100,000 clones, approximately 94% of them singletons. This specimen was CD4+ or CD8+ T cells sorted from blood, taken in a trial of the OX40 agonist ivuxolimab. All receptors derive from an adult with an advanced solid tumor such as melanoma, head and neck, liver or kidney cancer.

The rearrangement joins TRBV19 to TRBJ2-1, with 8 bases that match TRBD2. The trim removed 5 bases at V and 7 bases at J, leaving 7 bases unmatched. The CDR3 is 14 residues long. From germline, CDR1 is LNHDA and CDR2 SQIVND (reference sequence). The CDR3 reads CASSGGLAANEQFF. The CDR3 nucleotides are TGTGCCAGTAGTGGAGGACTAGCTGCGAATGAGCAGTTCTTC.

The chain couples TRBV4-1 to TRBJ1-1; D gene unclear. In germline, CDR1 is MGHRA, CDR2 YSYEKL. With 4 bases removed from V and 0 bases from J, the gap between germline ends came to 6 bases. This CDR3 contains 13 residues. The CDR3 is CASSLSLNTEAFF. The CDR3 DNA reads as TGCGCCAGCAGCCTGTCCCTGAACACTGAAGCTTTCTTT.

V usage is TRBV19 and J usage is TRBJ2-1; 11 bases are shared with TRBD2. CDR3 size: 16 residues. Trimming at V came to 3 bases and at J to 3 bases, leaving 4 bases not matched to a gene. Germline lookup yields CDR1 LNHDA and CDR2 SQIVND (reference sequence). The CDR3 DNA is TGTGCCAGTAGTATGGTAGCGGGAGGGGTCTACAATGAGCAGTTCTTC. Its translation: CASSMVAGGVYNEQFF.

The chain couples TRBV14 to TRBJ2-2; TRBD1 matches at 7 bases. Per germline, CDR1 SGHDN and CDR2 FVKESK. V shed 2 bases and J 6 bases; nucleotides not matched to a gene: 0. There are 13 residues in the CDR3. The CDR3 coding sequence is TGTGCCAGCAGCCAAACAGGGGCCGGGGAGCTGTTTTTT. Its protein is CASSQTGAGELFF.

This clone was picked up one time. This chain connects TRBV28 to TRBJ1-1; TRBD1 matches 9 bases. Trimming removed 2 bases from V and 5 bases from J; junction bases left unmatched: 9. The CDR3 is 16 amino acids. In germline, CDR1 is MDHEN, CDR2 SYDVKM. CDR3: CASSLARTGARTEAFF. CDR3 in DNA: TGTGCCAGCAGTTTAGCTAGGACAGGGGCACGGACTGAAGCTTTCTTT.

The chain couples TRBV10-3 to TRBJ1-2, with 7 bases aligning to TRBD1. This CDR3 spans 16 amino acids. The germline V gene encodes CDR1 ENHRY and CDR2 SYGVKD. V was clipped by 0 bases and J by 6 bases; unmatched bases: 10. The CDR3, as DNA: TGTGCCATCAGTGAGTCGAGAGACAGGGAGTTTGATGGCTACACCTTC. Its translation: CAISESRDREFDGYTF.

This clone was counted only a few times. The chain links TRBV6-5 to TRBJ1-5, with D uncertain. The CDR3 is 15 amino acids. Trimming shortened V by 2 bases and J by 0 bases, and 8 bases separated the two germline ends. CDR1 and CDR2 (germline): MNHEY, SVGAGI. In nucleotides, the CDR3 is TGTGCCAGCAGTTACAAGGCTTATAGCAATCAGCCCCAGCATTTT. It is translated as CASSYKAYSNQPQHF.

A note on this clone: An end of the junction differs from the germline gene, which may be a read error. The V and J genes are TRBV28 and TRBJ1-2; possible D gene TRBD1, 6 bases. Per the germline V gene, CDR1 is MDHEN and CDR2 is SYDVKM. The CDR3 has 17 amino acids. DNA of the CDR3: TGTGCCAGCACTTTAGACGTGGGGGCCATGGGGTACTATGGCTACACCTTC. Translated, it gives CASTLDVGAMGYYGYTF.

This chain joins TRBV4-1 and TRBJ2-5, with D perhaps TRBD1 (6 bases). The CDR3 is made up of 16 amino acids. Trimming stripped 0 bases from V and 2 bases from J, with 13 bases between. CDR1 and CDR2 from the germline V gene are MGHRA and YSYEKL. The CDR3 region is CASSQEGGQYQETQYF. DNA for the CDR3: TGCGCCAGCAGCCAAGAGGGCGGACAGTATCAAGAGACCCAGTACTTC.

The genes are TRBV5-1 and TRBJ2-3, with 7 bases aligning to TRBD2. J was trimmed by 6 bases and V by 3 bases; bases with no gene match: 7. The length of the CDR3 is 14 residues. Germline V gene sequence: CDR1 SGHRS, CDR2 YFSETQ. The CDR3 is CASSWAGAGDTQYF. For the CDR3, the DNA is TGCGCCAGCAGCTGGGCGGGAGCGGGGGATACGCAGTATTTT.

The rearrangement links TRBV7-9 to TRBJ1-4, with a weak D call TRBD1 (6 bases). This CDR3 is 14 amino acids long. The ends were cut back, 1 base at V and 11 bases at J, with 14 bases in the middle. Looked up from germline, CDR1 is SEHNR and CDR2 is FQNEAQ (reference sequence). Here the CDR3 reads CASSLETGRGKLFF. The CDR3 DNA reads as TGTGCCAGCAGCTTAGAAACAGGGCGGGGGAAACTGTTTTTT.

The chain has TRBV7-9 and TRBJ2-1, with D possibly TRBD2 on 7 matching bases. Germline-derived CDR1 and CDR2 are SEHNR and FQNEAQ (reference sequence). The V gene lost 5 bases and the J gene lost 8 bases, with 22 bases spanning the gap. This CDR3 comprises 16 residues. In nucleotides, the CDR3 is TGTGCCAGCAGCCCACCTACCGGGGGGCGGATCCATGAGCAGTTCTTC. Amino acid sequence: CASSPPTGGRIHEQFF.

The CDR3 region is CASSLTLSGGEAFF. The CDR3 DNA reads TGTGCCAGCAGCTTAACGTTATCGGGGGGTGAAGCTTTCTTT. The chain has TRBV7-3 and TRBJ1-1; maybe TRBD1 (5 bases). CDR3 length: 14 amino acids. Deletions cut 0 bases from V and 7 bases from J, with 12 bases between. CDR1 is SGHTA, CDR2 FQGTGA, per germline.

CDR3 nucleotide sequence: TGCGCCAGCAGCCAGGGACTAGCGGTGGTCTACAATGAGCAGTTCTTC. Translated, it gives CASSQGLAVVYNEQFF. This chain connects TRBV4-1 to TRBJ2-1, with 11 positions matching TRBD2. Trimming removed 3 bases from V and 3 bases from J; junction bases left unmatched: 4. This CDR3 is built from 16 residues. Germline V gene lookup returns CDR1 MGHRA and CDR2 YSYEKL.

The chain has TRBV10-1 and TRBJ2-3; the match to TRBD1 covers 9 bases. The CDR3 contains 16 residues. Unmatched junction bases numbered 10, after V lost 5 bases and J lost 4 bases. Germline V gene lookup returns CDR1 WNHNN and CDR2 SYGVQD (reference sequence). For the CDR3, the DNA is TGCGCCAGCAGTCTTATTCCGGGACAGGGCCCAGATACGCAGTATTTT. Its protein is CASSLIPGQGPDTQYF.

The chain recombines TRBV7-9 with TRBJ2-5; D unclear. The DNA end is a closer match to TRBJ2-7, so the J assignment may be wrong. The CDR3 has 13 residues. The germline CDR1 and CDR2 sequences are SEHNR and FQNEAQ (reference sequence). CDR3 in amino acids: CASSPKDSYEQYF. The CDR3 bases are TGTGCCAGCAGCCCAAAAGACTCCTACGAGCAGTACTTC.

The chain carries TRBV11-2 and TRBJ2-7, with D uncertain. The CDR3 runs to 14 residues. V shed 0 bases and J shed 1 base, with 7 bases lying between them. The germline V gene has CDR1 SGHAT and CDR2 FQNNGV. Written as DNA, the CDR3 is TGTGCCAGCAGCTTAGAGCCGGGTTCCTACGAGCAGTACTTC. The encoded protein is CASSLEPGSYEQYF.

The genes are TRBV28 and TRBJ1-2; 10 nucleotides line up with TRBD1. CDR3 length: 15 amino acids. Trimming removed 2 bases from V and 6 bases from J; junction bases left unmatched: 6. Germline V gene lookup returns CDR1 MDHEN and CDR2 SYDVKM. CDR3 nucleotide sequence: TGTGCCAGCAGTTTACAGACAGGGGGCGCGGATGGCTACACCTTC. Protein: CASSLQTGGADGYTF.

The chain joins TRBV5-4 to TRBJ1-5, with D tentatively TRBD1 (6 bases). The CDR3 is 14 amino acids. Deletions cut 4 bases from V and 1 base from J, with 9 bases between. In germline, CDR1 is SGHNT, CDR2 YYREEE (reference sequence). The CDR3 region is CASSVGQSNQPQHF. The CDR3 coding sequence is TGTGCCAGCAGCGTAGGACAGAGCAATCAGCCCCAGCATTTT.

The chain employs TRBV13 and TRBJ2-2; no clear D. V was pared by 2 bases and J by 2 bases, with 12 bases between. CDR1 is PRHDT and CDR2 is FYEKMQ in the germline V gene (reference sequence). The CDR3 has 16 residues. The CDR3 is CASSLSSPDNTGELFF. CDR3 coding DNA: TGTGCCAGCAGCTTATCTTCCCCCGACAACACCGGGGAGCTGTTTTTT.

The CDR3 nucleotides are TGCGCCAGCAGACCTCAGGGGGTAGGTAGCGATGAGCAGTTCTTC. It is translated as CASRPQGVGSDEQFF. The V call is TRBV4-1, the J call TRBJ2-1; 7 nucleotides agree with TRBD1. Germline V gene sequence: CDR1 MGHRA, CDR2 YSYEKL. The CDR3 is made up of 15 amino acids. V shed 6 bases and J 8 bases; nucleotides not matched to a gene: 13.

This clone occurred once. V is TRBV7-9 and J is TRBJ2-5; 9 bases are shared with TRBD1. The V gene end was trimmed by 1 base and the J gene end by 3 bases; junction bases not matched to a gene: 6. The germline V gene encodes CDR1 SEHNR and CDR2 FQNEAQ (reference sequence). The CDR3 extends over 16 amino acids. Here the CDR3 reads CASSLGGTGTKETQYF. The DNA for the CDR3 is TGTGCCAGCAGCTTAGGGGGGACAGGGACAAAAGAGACCCAGTACTTC.